A selection of T cell receptor beta chains follows, all from one sample in a study of blood T cell repertoires in COVID-19. Libraries were prepared by immunoSEQ multiplex PCR; TCRdb keeps only in-frame clonotypes and omits some of them. Of roughly 250,000 clones listed, around 87% are singletons. The material sequenced was PBMCs or T cells enriched from blood (not recorded which). The receptors were gathered from a woman aged 30 to 39 with acute COVID-19. Each CDR3 is given with its conserved first and last residue. The D gene is left open where the match is weak. Size is omitted from some rows. Given values are once, few, many or a class for expanded clones.

TRBV5-6	NA	TRBJ2-2	NA	CASSWYGGANTGELFF	TGTGCCAGCAGCTGGTACGGAGGGGCGAACACCGGGGAGCTGTTTTTT
TRBV7-2	NA	TRBJ1-2	NA	CASRDTGTRTNYGYTF	TGTGCCAGCAGGGATACCGGGACAAGAACTAACTATGGCTACACCTTC
TRBV5-4	TRBD2	TRBJ2-3	NA	CASSLVFTSGLTDTQYF	TGTGCCAGCAGCTTGGTATTTACTAGCGGACTTACAGATACGCAGTATTTT
TRBV2	NA	TRBJ2-1	NA	CASSAIREADEQFF	TGTGCCAGCAGTGCCATTAGAGAGGCGGATGAGCAGTTCTTC
TRBV7-9	NA	TRBJ2-1	NA	CASSPRRELFF	TGTGCCAGCAGCCCACGTAGGGAGTTATTCTTC
TRBV20-1	NA	TRBJ1-2	NA	CSAGIVYGYTF	TGCAGTGCCGGGATCGTCTATGGCTACACCTTC
TRBV5-6	NA	TRBJ1-2	once	CASSLGRTALYGYTF	TGTGCCAGCAGCTTGGGAAGGACAGCCCTATATGGCTACACCTTC
TRBV28	TRBD1	TRBJ1-6	NA	CASREGQGGYSPLHF	TGTGCCAGCAGGGAGGGACAGGGGGGTTATTCACCCCTCCACTTT
TRBV7-6	TRBD2	TRBJ2-1	NA	CASSHYSGRALIEQFF	TGTGCCAGCAGCCACTATAGCGGGAGGGCCCTCATTGAGCAGTTCTTC
TRBV5-5	TRBD1	TRBJ1-4	NA	CASSLAFYRGGEKLFF	TGTGCCAGCAGCTTGGCCTTCTACAGGGGGGGTGAAAAACTGTTTTTT
TRBV15	TRBD1	TRBJ2-2	NA	CATSRAGGHTGELFF	TGTGCCACCAGCAGAGCAGGGGGTCACACCGGGGAGCTGTTTTTT
TRBV6-5	TRBD1	TRBJ1-1	once	CASANLGQGTEAFF	TGTGCCAGTGCAAATCTGGGACAGGGGACTGAAGCTTTCTTT
TRBV29-1	TRBD2	TRBJ2-5	NA	CSVDPLLAGDYQETQYF	TGCAGCGTTGATCCCCTCCTGGCGGGGGACTACCAAGAGACCCAGTACTTC
TRBV7-3	NA	TRBJ2-3	NA	CASSVTSTDTQYF	TGTGCCAGCAGCGTGACTAGCACAGATACGCAGTATTTT
TRBV5-4	NA	TRBJ2-3	NA	CASSSQTGLVTDTQYF	TGTGCCAGCAGCTCACAAACAGGGCTGGTCACAGATACGCAGTATTTT
TRBV10-1	TRBD1	TRBJ2-2	NA	CASRETGGRTGELFF	TGCGCCAGCAGGGAGACAGGGGGCCGGACCGGGGAGCTGTTTTTT
TRBV6-5	TRBD2	TRBJ2-3	NA	CAGKLAGALDTQYF	TGTGCCGGCAAACTAGCGGGAGCCTTAGATACGCAGTATTTT
TRBV28	NA	TRBJ1-6	few	CASSQLVSYNSPLHF	TGTGCCAGCAGTCAACTCGTCTCCTATAATTCACCCCTCCACTTT
TRBV27	TRBD2	TRBJ2-5	once	CASREAGGVRETQYF	TGTGCCAGCAGGGAGGCGGGAGGAGTAAGGGAGACCCAGTACTTC
TRBV5-4	NA	TRBJ2-1	NA	CASSLERGPGDRQFF	TGTGCCAGCAGCTTGGAGCGGGGACCAGGGGATAGGCAGTTCTTC
TRBV9	TRBD1	TRBJ2-7	NA	CASSVGYRGPYEQYF	TGTGCCAGCAGCGTAGGGTACAGGGGGCCCTACGAGCAGTACTTC
TRBV5-4	NA	TRBJ1-1	NA	CASSRTVDTEAFF	TGTGCCAGCAGTCGGACAGTTGATACTGAAGCTTTCTTT
TRBV10-3	TRBD2	TRBJ2-7	NA	CAISESGLAGSYEQYF	TGTGCCATCAGTGAGTCGGGTCTAGCGGGTTCCTACGAGCAGTACTTC
TRBV2	NA	TRBJ1-3	NA	CATRQNLGNTIYF	TGTGCCACCAGACAGAACTTAGGAAACACCATATATTTT
TRBV7-9	TRBD1	TRBJ1-5	NA	CASSSYRTGSNQPQHF	TGTGCCAGCAGCTCTTACCGGACAGGTAGCAATCAGCCCCAGCATTTT
TRBV7-9	TRBD1	TRBJ2-7	NA	CASSLFGQGDHYEQYF	TGTGCCAGCAGCTTATTCGGACAGGGGGACCACTACGAGCAGTACTTC
TRBV5-1	NA	TRBJ1-6	NA	CASSLAGEGNNSPLHF	TGCGCCAGCAGCTTGGCAGGGGAGGGAAATAATTCACCCCTCCACTTT
TRBV5-4	TRBD2	TRBJ2-3	once	CASSLGVSGASTDTQYF	TGTGCCAGCAGCCTTGGAGTTAGCGGGGCTAGCACAGATACGCAGTATTTT
TRBV27	NA	TRBJ2-3	NA	CASSLRPGVWGTDTQYF	TGTGCCAGCAGTTTAAGGCCAGGGGTATGGGGCACAGATACGCAGTATTTT
TRBV10-3	NA	TRBJ2-1	NA	CAISESARDEQFF	TGTGCCATCAGTGAGTCGGCTCGGGATGAGCAGTTCTTC
TRBV5-4	TRBD2	TRBJ2-7	NA	CASSFGGAYDNEQYF	TGTGCCAGCAGCTTCGGGGGGGCATATGATAACGAGCAGTACTTC